Listed below are T cell receptor beta chains from one sample, sequenced in a study of beta chain features in type 1 diabetes. The data were produced by immunoSEQ multiplex PCR, yet TCRdb's version contains in-frame clones alone and is incomplete. The sample yields over 150,000 clones, around 8% seen once. The source material was central memory CD4+ T cells from blood. Receptors originate from a man between 18 and 35 years old in good health. Each CDR3 is given with its conserved first and last residue. The order of the fields is clone size, D gene, V gene, J gene, CDR3 length, CDR3 DNA, CDR3 protein. D genes are given only for firm matches. The size entry is marked missing in some rows and otherwise reads once, few, many or a size class.

>NA|NA|TRBV28|TRBJ1-2|13
TGTGCCACCACGGAGGGAGGCAACTATGGCTACACCTTC
CATTEGGNYGYTF
>few|NA|TRBV5-6|TRBJ2-5|14
TGTGCCAGCAGCTCCCCTAACGGGCAAGAGACCCAGTACTTC
CASSSPNGQETQYF
>few|NA|TRBV9|TRBJ2-5|14
TGTGCCAGCAGCCCCACTAGTTTGCAAGAGACCCAGTACTTC
CASSPTSLQETQYF
>NA|TRBD1|TRBV18|TRBJ1-2|17
TGTGCCAGCTCAGCCGGGACAGGGGTCGAGATTGACTATGGCTACACCTTC
CASSAGTGVEIDYGYTF
>NA|TRBD2|TRBV28|TRBJ2-7|15
TGTGCCAGCAGCCGAGCTAGCGGGAGCTCCTACGAGCAGTACTTC
CASSRASGSSYEQYF
>few|TRBD2|TRBV25-1|TRBJ2-1|18
TGTGCCAGCAGTAATCCCGGGACTAGCGGGGGGGCCTACAATGAGCAGTTCTTC
CASSNPGTSGGAYNEQFF
>NA|NA|TRBV28|TRBJ2-2|16
TGTGCCAGCAGTAGTAGGGTGGGGGGTGACACCGGGGAGCTGTTTTTT
CASSSRVGGDTGELFF
>many|NA|TRBV29-1|TRBJ2-1|17
TGCAGCGTCGGTTATGGGAGCGGTAGGAGCTCCTACAATGAGCAGTTCTTC
CSVGYGSGRSSYNEQFF
>few|NA|TRBV14|TRBJ2-2|14
TGTGCCAGCAGCCCCAACTACTTCACCGGGGAGCTGTTTTTT
CASSPNYFTGELFF
>NA|NA|TRBV7-2|TRBJ2-7|12
TGTGCCAGCAGCCCGGTAGCCTACGAGCAGTACTTC
CASSPVAYEQYF
>many|NA|TRBV5-6|TRBJ2-4|14
TGTGCCAGCAGCACAGCCTTACTTCAAAACATTCAGTACTTC
CASSTALLQNIQYF
>few|TRBD1|TRBV7-9|TRBJ2-3|14
TGTGCCAGCAGCTTGGGACAGTACACAGATACGCAGTATTTT
CASSLGQYTDTQYF
>NA|TRBD1|TRBV9|TRBJ1-1|16
TGTGCCAGCAGCGAAACCGGAAGGGGGCAGGTTACTGAAGCTTTCTTT
CASSETGRGQVTEAFF
>NA|TRBD2|TRBV28|TRBJ2-7|15
TGTGCCAGCAGCGAGGGAGGGCCTATTTCCTACGAGCAGTACTTC
CASSEGGPISYEQYF
>few|NA|TRBV30|TRBJ2-4|13
TGTGCCTGGAGTCAGGAAAGTAAAAACATTCAGTACTTC
CAWSQESKNIQYF
>NA|TRBD1|TRBV18|TRBJ1-3|16
TGTGCCAGCTCACCTTCGACACAGGGGGCAGGAAACACCATATATTTT
CASSPSTQGAGNTIYF
>NA|TRBD2|TRBV5-4|TRBJ2-3|16
TGTGCCAGCAGCTTGTGGCTAGCGGGAGCTGGGGATACGCAGTATTTT
CASSLWLAGAGDTQYF
>NA|TRBD1|TRBV19|TRBJ1-2|12
TGTGCCAGTACCCGACAGGGATCAGCACGCACCTTC
CASTRQGSARTF
>NA|NA|TRBV6-6|TRBJ1-5|12
TGTGCCAGCAGTTATCGAGATCAGCCCCAGCATTTT
CASSYRDQPQHF
>few|TRBD1|TRBV7-8|TRBJ1-1|13
TGTGCCAGCAGCTTAGTCCAGGGGGCTGAAGCTTTCTTT
CASSLVQGAEAFF
>NA|NA|TRBV5-5|TRBJ2-3|15
TGTGCCAGCAGCTCAGGGGTTTCTAGCACAGATACGCAGTATTTT
CASSSGVSSTDTQYF
>few|TRBD1|TRBV30|TRBJ1-2|15
TGTGCCTGGGAACCGAGGGACAGGGGGTACTATGGCTACACCTTC
CAWEPRDRGYYGYTF
>few|NA|TRBV6-6|TRBJ1-2|11
TGTGCCAGCACCGCCCAGGGGGGCTACACCTTC
CASTAQGGYTF
>many|NA|TRBV21-1|TRBJ2-7|18
TGTGCCAGCAGCAAAGCTAGGACAGGGGGTCCCAGCTCCTACGAGCAGTACTTC
CASSKARTGGPSSYEQYF
>few|TRBD2|TRBV18|TRBJ2-7|15
TGTGCCAGCTCACCCCCGGGACTAGCGGCCTACGAGCAGTACTTC
CASSPPGLAAYEQYF
>few|NA|TRBV4-3|TRBJ2-3|16
TGCGCCAGCAGCTCCTACGCGGCGGGATACACAGATACGCAGTATTTT
CASSSYAAGYTDTQYF
>NA|TRBD2|TRBV5-1|TRBJ2-3|15
TGCGCCAGCAGCAAAAGCGGGGGGAACACAGATACGCAGTATTTT
CASSKSGGNTDTQYF
>few|TRBD1|TRBV7-7|TRBJ2-5|16
TGTGCCAGCAGCTTAGGAGGGGGCCTGTTTGGAGAGACCCAGTACTTC
CASSLGGGLFGETQYF
>NA|NA|TRBV28|TRBJ1-6|15
TGTGCCAGCAGTTTAAACAGGCCGGGTAATTCACCCCTCCACTTT
CASSLNRPGNSPLHF
>few|NA|TRBV7-2|TRBJ2-2|15
TGTGCCAGCAGCTTAGCGGTAGGGGGCACCGGGGAGCTGTTTTTT
CASSLAVGGTGELFF
>once|NA|TRBV9|TRBJ2-5|16
TGTGCCAGCAGCGTAGCGGCTAGAAGTGAGGTAGAGACCCAGTACTTC
CASSVAARSEVETQYF
>few|TRBD1|TRBV2|TRBJ1-5|12
TGTGCCAGCAGCGGACAGGCAGACGCCCAGCATTTT
CASSGQADAQHF
>NA|NA|TRBV7-9|TRBJ1-1|12
TGTGCCAGCAGCTTAGAAGATACAGTAGCTTTCTTT
CASSLEDTVAFF
>few|NA|TRBV4-1|TRBJ1-3|15
TGCGCCAGCAGCCAAGACACGAGCTCTGGAAACACCATATATTTT
CASSQDTSSGNTIYF
>NA|NA|TRBV19|TRBJ1-5|13
TGTGCCAGTAGTATAGACATGAATCAGCCCCAGCATTTT
CASSIDMNQPQHF
>few|NA|TRBV7-3|TRBJ1-1|13
TGTGCCAGCAGGCAGACAGCTAACACTGAAGCTTTCTTT
CASRQTANTEAFF
>NA|TRBD2|TRBV6-5|TRBJ2-3|16
TGTGCCAGCAGTTACGACCAGCGGGGGAGCACAGATACGCAGTATTTT
CASSYDQRGSTDTQYF
>NA|NA|TRBV5-4|TRBJ1-2|16
TGTGCCAGCAGCTGGGGGACACGCCTCGATGCCTATGGCTACACCTTC
CASSWGTRLDAYGYTF
>many|NA|TRBV27|TRBJ2-7|14
TGTGCCAGCAGTTTATCGAACGGGCAGGGGTTACAGTACTTC
CASSLSNGQGLQYF
>NA|NA|TRBV6-5|TRBJ2-7|14
TGTGCCAGCAGTCCCCTCGACAGGTCCTACGAGCAGTACTTC
CASSPLDRSYEQYF
>few|NA|TRBV4-2|TRBJ1-3|13
TGTGCCAGCAGCCTAGTCTCTGGAAACACCATATATTTT
CASSLVSGNTIYF
>few|NA|TRBV6-5|TRBJ1-2|15
TGTGCCAGCAGTTACTCGGCAGGGGATAACTATGGCTACACCTTC
CASSYSAGDNYGYTF
>NA|TRBD1|TRBV11-2|TRBJ2-2|15
TGTGCCAGCAGCTGGACAGGGGAGAACACCGGGGAGCTGTTTTTT
CASSWTGENTGELFF
>NA|NA|TRBV6-5|TRBJ1-1|14
TGTGCCAGCAGTTACTCAGGAAGGGGGACTGAAGCTTTCTTT
CASSYSGRGTEAFF
>NA|NA|TRBV6-5|TRBJ1-5|16
TGTGCCAGCAGTTACCAGTATGCGGGGGTCAATCAGCCCCAGCATTTT
CASSYQYAGVNQPQHF
>many|TRBD1|TRBV15|TRBJ2-3|16
TGTGCCACCAGCAGTTCCATCCGGACAGGGAGTGGTACGCAGTATTTT
CATSSSIRTGSGTQYF
>NA|TRBD2|TRBV27|TRBJ2-7|17
TGTGCCAGCAGTTTATCATGGACTAGCGGGTACGCCTACGAGCAGTACTTC
CASSLSWTSGYAYEQYF
>NA|TRBD2|TRBV5-5|TRBJ2-7|16
TGTGCCAGCAGCTTGGACCCTAGCGGGAAGTCCTACGAGCAGTACTTC
CASSLDPSGKSYEQYF